This is a list of T cell receptor beta chains from one sample in a study of blood T cell repertoires in COVID-19. TCRdb's copy holds only in-frame clones and misses some; the assay was immunoSEQ multiplex PCR. Here the sample spans about 160,000 clones, roughly 85% being singletons. Source material: PBMCs or T cells enriched from blood (not recorded which). Receptor source: a woman aged 45-60 years who had recovered from COVID-19. Both conserved end residues are part of each CDR3. The D gene is left open where the match is weak.

j_call v_call d_call cdr3_aa cdr3_nt
TRBJ1-1 TRBV5-1 NA CASSLDRGPEAFF TGCGCCAGCAGCTTGGATAGGGGTCCCGAAGCTTTCTTT
TRBJ1-1 TRBV2 TRBD1 CASSETGGGNTEAFF TGTGCCAGCAGTGAGACAGGGGGGGGGAACACTGAAGCTTTCTTT
TRBJ2-1 TRBV11-2 TRBD2 CASSPGLVDEQFF TGTGCCAGCAGCCCGGGACTAGTCGATGAGCAGTTCTTC
TRBJ2-1 TRBV25-1 TRBD2 CASSDFVWGGHNEQFF TGTGCCAGCAGTGACTTCGTTTGGGGGGGACACAATGAGCAGTTCTTC
TRBJ1-2 TRBV27 TRBD1 CASSSPTGARGYTF TGTGCCAGCAGTTCTCCCACAGGGGCGAGGGGCTACACCTTC
TRBJ2-5 TRBV5-1 TRBD2 CASSFSRGEETQYF TGCGCCAGCAGCTTTTCCCGGGGGGAAGAGACCCAGTACTTC
TRBJ1-2 TRBV6-6 NA CASSYSAGRGSYGYTF TGTGCCAGCAGTTACTCCGCCGGGAGGGGAAGTTATGGCTACACCTTC
TRBJ1-5 TRBV15 NA CATSSPRFSNQPQHF TGTGCCACCAGCTCCCCCCGGTTTAGCAATCAGCCCCAGCATTTT
TRBJ2-3 TRBV7-9 NA CASRLSHTQYF TGTGCCAGCAGGCTAAGCCATACGCAGTATTTT
TRBJ1-2 TRBV19 NA CASSNRQSNGYTF TGTGCCAGTAGTAACCGACAGTCTAATGGCTACACCTTC